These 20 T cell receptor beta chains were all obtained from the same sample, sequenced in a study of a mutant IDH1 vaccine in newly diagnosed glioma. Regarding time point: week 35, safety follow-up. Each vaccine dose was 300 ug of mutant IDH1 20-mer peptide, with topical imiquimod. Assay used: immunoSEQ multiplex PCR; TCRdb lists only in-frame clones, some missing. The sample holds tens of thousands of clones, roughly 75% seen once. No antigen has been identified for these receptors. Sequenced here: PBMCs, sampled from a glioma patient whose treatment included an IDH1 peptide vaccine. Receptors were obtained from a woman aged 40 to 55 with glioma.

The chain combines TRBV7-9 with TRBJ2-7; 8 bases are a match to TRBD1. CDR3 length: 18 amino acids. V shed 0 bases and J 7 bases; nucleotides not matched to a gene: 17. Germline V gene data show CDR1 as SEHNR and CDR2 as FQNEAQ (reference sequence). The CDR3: CASSLALRTATGGEEQYF. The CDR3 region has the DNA TGTGCCAGCAGCTTAGCTCTTCGCACGGCCACAGGGGGAGAAGAGCAGTACTTC.

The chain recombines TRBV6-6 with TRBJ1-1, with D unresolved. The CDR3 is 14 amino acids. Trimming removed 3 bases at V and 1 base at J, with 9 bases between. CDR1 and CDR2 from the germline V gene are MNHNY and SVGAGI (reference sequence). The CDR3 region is CASSYQHRNTEAFF. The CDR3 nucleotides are TGTGCCAGCAGTTATCAGCACAGGAACACTGAAGCTTTCTTT.

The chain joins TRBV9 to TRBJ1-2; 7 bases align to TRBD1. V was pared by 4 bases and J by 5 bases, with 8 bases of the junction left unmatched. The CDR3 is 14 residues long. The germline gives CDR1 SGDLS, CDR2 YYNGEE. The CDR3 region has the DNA TGTGCCAGCAGCTCCCAGGGGGGACTTTATGGCTACACCTTC. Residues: CASSSQGGLYGYTF.

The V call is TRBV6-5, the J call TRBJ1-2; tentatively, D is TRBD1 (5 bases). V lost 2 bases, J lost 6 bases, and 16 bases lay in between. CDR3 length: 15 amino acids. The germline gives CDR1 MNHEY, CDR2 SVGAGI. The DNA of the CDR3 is TGTGCCAGCAGTTACGATGGGGGGAGGGTCAATGGCTACACCTTC. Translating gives CASSYDGGRVNGYTF.

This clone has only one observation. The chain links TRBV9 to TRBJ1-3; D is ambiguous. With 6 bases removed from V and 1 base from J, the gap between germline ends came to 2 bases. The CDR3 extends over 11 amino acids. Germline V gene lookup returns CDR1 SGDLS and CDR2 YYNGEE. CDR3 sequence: CASKSGNTIYF. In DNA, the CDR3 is TGTGCCAGCAAGTCTGGAAACACCATATATTTT.

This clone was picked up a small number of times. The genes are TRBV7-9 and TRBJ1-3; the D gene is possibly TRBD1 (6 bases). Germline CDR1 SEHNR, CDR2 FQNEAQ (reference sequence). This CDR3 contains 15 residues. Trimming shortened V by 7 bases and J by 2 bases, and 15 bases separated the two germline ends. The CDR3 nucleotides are TGTGCCAGCAACTCAGGGACAAATACTGGAAACACCATATATTTT. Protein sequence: CASNSGTNTGNTIYF.

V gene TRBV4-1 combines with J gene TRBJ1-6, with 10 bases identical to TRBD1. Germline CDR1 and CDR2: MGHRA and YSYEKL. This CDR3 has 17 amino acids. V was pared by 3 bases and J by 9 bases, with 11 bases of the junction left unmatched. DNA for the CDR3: TGCGCCAGCAGCCATTCCGGGGGGACAGGGGTAATTTCACCCCTCCACTTT. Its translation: CASSHSGGTGVISPLHF.

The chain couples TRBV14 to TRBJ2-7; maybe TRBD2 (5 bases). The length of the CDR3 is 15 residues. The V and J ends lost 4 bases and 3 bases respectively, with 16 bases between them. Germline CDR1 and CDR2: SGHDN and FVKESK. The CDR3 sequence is CASSPPGNPFYEQYF. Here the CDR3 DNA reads TGTGCCAGCAGCCCTCCGGGGAACCCGTTCTACGAGCAGTACTTC.

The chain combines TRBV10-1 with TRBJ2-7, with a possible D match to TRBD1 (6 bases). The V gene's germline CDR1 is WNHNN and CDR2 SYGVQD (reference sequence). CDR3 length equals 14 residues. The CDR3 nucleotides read TGCGCAAGCTCGACGGGACAAAATCCTCGCGAGCAGTACTTC. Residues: CASSTGQNPREQYF.

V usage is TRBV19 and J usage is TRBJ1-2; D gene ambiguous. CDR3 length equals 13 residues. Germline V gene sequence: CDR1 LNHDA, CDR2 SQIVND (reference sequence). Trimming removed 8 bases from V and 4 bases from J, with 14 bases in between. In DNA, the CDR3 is TGTGCCAGTTGCATGTTGGACGGCTATGGCTACACCTTC. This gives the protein CASCMLDGYGYTF.

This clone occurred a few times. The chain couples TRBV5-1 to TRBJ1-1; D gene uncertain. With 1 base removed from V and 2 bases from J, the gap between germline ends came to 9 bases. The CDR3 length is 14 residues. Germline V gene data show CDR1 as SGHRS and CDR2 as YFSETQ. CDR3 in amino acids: CASSLWPGNTEAFF. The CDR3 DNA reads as TGCGCCAGCAGCTTGTGGCCAGGAAACACTGAAGCTTTCTTT.

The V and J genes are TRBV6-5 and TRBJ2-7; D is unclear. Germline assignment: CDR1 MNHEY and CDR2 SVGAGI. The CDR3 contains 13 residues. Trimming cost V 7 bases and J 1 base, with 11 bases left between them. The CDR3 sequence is CASTMTASYEQYF. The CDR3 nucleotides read TGTGCCAGCACCATGACTGCTTCCTACGAGCAGTACTTC.

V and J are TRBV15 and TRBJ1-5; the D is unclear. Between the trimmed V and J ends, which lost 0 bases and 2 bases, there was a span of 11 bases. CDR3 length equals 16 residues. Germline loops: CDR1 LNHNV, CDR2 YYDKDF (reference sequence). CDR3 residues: CATSRDRELRNQPQHF. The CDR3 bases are TGTGCCACCAGCAGAGATCGTGAGTTGCGCAATCAGCCCCAGCATTTT.

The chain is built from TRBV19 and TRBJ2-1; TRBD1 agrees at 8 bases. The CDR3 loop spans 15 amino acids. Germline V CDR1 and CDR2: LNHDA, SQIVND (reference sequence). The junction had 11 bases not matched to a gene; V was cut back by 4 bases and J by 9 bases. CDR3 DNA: TGTGCCAGTAGTAAAGGACAGGGAGGTTATGGTGAGCAGTTCTTC. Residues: CASSKGQGGYGEQFF.

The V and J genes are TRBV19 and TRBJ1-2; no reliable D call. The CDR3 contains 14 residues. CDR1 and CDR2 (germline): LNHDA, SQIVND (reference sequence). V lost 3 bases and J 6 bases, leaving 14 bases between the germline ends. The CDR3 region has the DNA TGTGCCAGTAGTATGGGCAGGATAAGCGATGGCTACACCTTC. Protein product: CASSMGRISDGYTF.

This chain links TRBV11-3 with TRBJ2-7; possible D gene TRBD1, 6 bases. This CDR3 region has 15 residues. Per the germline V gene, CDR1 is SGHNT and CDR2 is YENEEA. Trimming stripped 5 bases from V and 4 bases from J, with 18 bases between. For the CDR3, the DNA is TGTGCCAGCAGCCCGAGACAGGCTTTACTTTACGAGCAGTACTTC. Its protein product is CASSPRQALLYEQYF.

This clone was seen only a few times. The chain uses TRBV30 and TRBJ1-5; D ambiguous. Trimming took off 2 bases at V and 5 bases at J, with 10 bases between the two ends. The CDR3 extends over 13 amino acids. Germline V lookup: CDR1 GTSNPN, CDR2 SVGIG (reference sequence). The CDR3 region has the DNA TGTGCCTGGAGTCGTGGCAGAGATCAGCCCCAGCATTTT. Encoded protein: CAWSRGRDQPQHF.

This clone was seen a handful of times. This chain's CDR3 is CAWSRGPYQPQHF. The CDR3 region has the DNA TGTGCCTGGAGCCGGGGCCCCTATCAGCCCCAGCATTTT. The chain recombines TRBV30 with TRBJ1-5, with D perhaps TRBD1 (5 bases). The V end lost 3 bases, the J end lost 5 bases, and 11 bases lay between the germline ends. CDR3 size: 13 residues. The germline gives CDR1 GTSNPN, CDR2 SVGIG (reference sequence).

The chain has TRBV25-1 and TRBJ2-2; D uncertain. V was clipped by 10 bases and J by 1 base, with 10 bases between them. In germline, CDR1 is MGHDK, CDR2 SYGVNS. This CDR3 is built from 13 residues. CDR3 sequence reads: CATSHWNTGELFF. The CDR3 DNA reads TGTGCCACCTCTCACTGGAACACCGGGGAGCTGTTTTTT.

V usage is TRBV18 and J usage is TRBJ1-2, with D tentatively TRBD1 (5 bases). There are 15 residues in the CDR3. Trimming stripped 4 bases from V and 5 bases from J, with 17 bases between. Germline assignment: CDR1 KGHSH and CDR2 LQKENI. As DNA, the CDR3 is TGTGCCAGCTCACAGGGGTCTGTGACAGATTATGGCTACACCTTC. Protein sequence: CASSQGSVTDYGYTF.